One sample yielded the 20 T cell receptor beta chains listed below, sequenced in a study of shared clonotypes between healthy human individuals. Measured with immunoSEQ multiplex PCR; TCRdb has only the in-frame clones, and not every one. The profile shows more than 550,000 clones, under 95% of them singletons. The naive CD8 subset, CD45RO-negative cells positively selected for CCR7, excluded terminally differentiated effector memory CD45RA+ cells. The sequenced material came from naive CD8+ T cells sorted from blood. The receptors were gathered from a man aged 30 to 45 in good health.

V and J are TRBV27 and TRBJ2-2; D not resolved. Germline values: CDR1 MNHEY, CDR2 SMNVEV (reference sequence). V was pared by 0 bases and J by 3 bases, with 5 bases between. CDR3 size: 14 residues. The CDR3 is CASSLSIDTGELFF. CDR3 nucleotides: TGTGCCAGCAGTTTATCGATTGACACCGGGGAGCTGTTTTTT.

The V and J genes are TRBV4-2 and TRBJ2-2; 8 bases map to TRBD1. Per germline, CDR1 LGHNA and CDR2 YNFKEQ. Trimming at V came to 3 bases and at J to 1 base, leaving 4 bases not matched to a gene. The CDR3 length is 16 residues. This CDR3 reads CASSHIGTGNTGELFF. The CDR3 region has the DNA TGTGCCAGCAGCCATATAGGGACAGGGAACACCGGGGAGCTGTTTTTT.

The J gene is TRBJ1-2, the V gene TRBV5-1, with no clear D. The CDR3 is 15 amino acids. Germline values: CDR1 SGHRS, CDR2 YFSETQ. V was shortened by 0 bases and J by 8 bases, with 17 bases between the two germline ends. The CDR3 region is CASSLEGLEVDGYTF. In nucleotides, the CDR3 is TGCGCCAGCAGCTTGGAGGGCCTGGAAGTCGACGGCTACACCTTC.

The CDR3 sequence: CASSPDWQYEQYF. In nucleotides, the CDR3 is TGTGCCAGCAGCCCCGACTGGCAGTACGAGCAGTACTTC. V gene TRBV7-6 combines with J gene TRBJ2-7; no definite D call. This CDR3 is 13 amino acids long. The V end was cut by 5 bases, the J end by 4 bases, with 12 bases between. Germline lookup yields CDR1 SGHVS and CDR2 FNYEAQ.

In its sample, this clone was seen once. CDR3 in DNA: TGCGCCAGCAGCCATCGACAGGGTACCTATGGCTACACCTTC. Protein sequence: CASSHRQGTYGYTF. The chain recombines TRBV4-3 with TRBJ1-2, with TRBD1 identical over 7 bases. Germline V lookup: CDR1 LGHNA, CDR2 YSLEER. The V gene end was trimmed by 3 bases and the J gene end by 4 bases; junction bases not matched to a gene: 5. This CDR3 is built from 14 residues.

This chain uses TRBV6-4 with TRBJ2-1; 7 bases match TRBD2. CDR1 MRHNA and CDR2 SNTAGT come from the germline V gene. Trimming at V came to 2 bases and at J to 5 bases, leaving 6 bases not matched to a gene. This CDR3 spans 15 amino acids. Here the CDR3 reads CASSDEGGRNNEQFF. CDR3 nucleotides: TGTGCCAGCAGTGACGAGGGCGGGAGAAACAATGAGCAGTTCTTC.

The V gene is TRBV14, the J gene TRBJ1-2; 7 bases fit TRBD1. The V segment lost 4 bases and the J segment 5 bases; nucleotides outside the gene matches: 10. Germline V lookup: CDR1 SGHDN, CDR2 FVKESK. The CDR3 runs to 15 residues. The CDR3 spells CASSPGTAFAYGYTF. In nucleotides, the CDR3 is TGTGCCAGCAGCCCTGGGACAGCATTTGCTTATGGCTACACCTTC. Full variable domain (outside the CDR3, taken from reference TRBV14 and TRBJ1-2): EAGVTQFPSHSVIEKGQTVTLRCDPISGHDNLYWYRRVMGKEIKFLLHFVKESKQDESGMPNNRFLAERTGGTYSTLKVQPAELEDSGVYFCASSPGTAFAYGYTFGSGTRLTVV.

The chain links TRBV27 to TRBJ1-4; D uncertain. Per the germline V gene, CDR1 is MNHEY and CDR2 is SMNVEV (reference sequence). V was pared by 6 bases and J by 8 bases, with 13 bases between. The CDR3 totals 13 residues. CDR3 DNA: TGTGCCAGCAGCCCCTGGACCGGCGAAAAACTGTTTTTT. It yields the protein CASSPWTGEKLFF.

The chain uses TRBV5-1 and TRBJ2-1; 10 positions match TRBD2. This CDR3 region has 18 residues. Germline CDR1 is SGHRS and CDR2 is YFSETQ. V lost 3 bases, J lost 2 bases, and 11 bases stayed unmatched. The CDR3: CASSSQGRSGRTYNEQFF. The CDR3 DNA follows: TGCGCCAGCAGCTCCCAGGGACGTAGCGGGAGGACCTACAATGAGCAGTTCTTC.

This chain uses TRBV28 with TRBJ2-5; 7 bases are a match to TRBD1. This CDR3 spans 16 amino acids. Germline V CDR1 and CDR2: MDHEN, SYDVKM. Trimming removed 4 bases from V and 4 bases from J; junction bases left unmatched: 12. The CDR3 spells CASSSPETGFTETQYF. The CDR3 region has the DNA TGTGCCAGCAGTTCCCCAGAGACAGGGTTTACAGAGACCCAGTACTTC.

The chain links TRBV14 to TRBJ2-3; D possibly uses TRBD1 or TRBD2 (5 bases each). V lost 1 base and J 3 bases, leaving 26 bases between the germline ends. This CDR3 comprises 20 residues. CDR1 and CDR2 (germline): SGHDN, FVKESK. The DNA for the CDR3 is TGTGCCAGCAGCCAAGGTCGCAAGGCCACCAGGGCGGGCGGAACAGATACGCAGTATTTT. Translated, it gives CASSQGRKATRAGGTDTQYF.

The chain couples TRBV7-3 to TRBJ2-1; 12 bases are a match to TRBD2. This CDR3 is built from 15 residues. Germline CDR1 is SGHTA and CDR2 is FQGTGA. The junction had 3 bases not matched to a gene; V was cut back by 3 bases and J by 6 bases. The DNA for the CDR3 is TGTGCCAGCAGCTTGGGACTAGCGGGCCGCAATGAGCAGTTCTTC. Amino acids: CASSLGLAGRNEQFF.

This clone was seen a handful of times. The chain has TRBV7-9 and TRBJ2-2; unclear D gene. Germline loops: CDR1 SEHNR, CDR2 FQNEAQ (reference sequence). The CDR3 is made up of 14 amino acids. V shed 4 bases and J shed 4 bases, with 10 bases lying between them. The CDR3 nucleotides read TGTGCCAGCAGCTCGGAGACTTCCACCGGGGAGCTGTTTTTT. It encodes CASSSETSTGELFF.

This sequence joins TRBV10-3 and TRBJ2-7; the match to TRBD2 covers 10 bases. CDR3 length: 16 amino acids. Germline V gene lookup returns CDR1 ENHRY and CDR2 SYGVKD. J lost 0 bases, V lost 4 bases, and 6 bases had no gene match. In DNA, the CDR3 is TGTGCCATCAGTGGGAGCGGGACTAGCGCCTCCTACGAGCAGTACTTC. Protein: CAISGSGTSASYEQYF.

V and J are TRBV6-5 and TRBJ2-5; TRBD2 matches 14 bases. Per germline, CDR1 MNHEY and CDR2 SVGAGI. The trim removed 5 bases at V and 5 bases at J, leaving 4 bases unmatched. CDR3 length: 15 residues. DNA of the CDR3: TGTGCCAGCAGTCGGGGACTAGCGGGAGCGGAGACCCAGTACTTC. Translating it yields CASSRGLAGAETQYF.

V gene TRBV4-2 combines with J gene TRBJ2-3; D unclear. Germline V gene lookup returns CDR1 LGHNA and CDR2 YNFKEQ. V lost 3 bases to trimming and J lost 0 bases, with 7 bases between them. The CDR3 has 14 amino acids. The CDR3 here is CASSQGSSTDTQYF. CDR3 nucleotide sequence: TGTGCCAGCAGCCAGGGATCTAGCACAGATACGCAGTATTTT.

V is TRBV7-9 and J is TRBJ2-2, with D tentatively TRBD1 or TRBD2 (5 bases each). Germline-derived CDR1 and CDR2 are SEHNR and FQNEAQ (reference sequence). Trimming cost V 5 bases and J 6 bases, with 13 bases left between them. The CDR3 consists of 14 residues. The CDR3 sequence is CASSPYSGPGELFF. The CDR3 DNA is TGTGCCAGCAGCCCTTACTCGGGACCCGGGGAGCTGTTTTTT.

This clone was picked up a small number of times. The genes are TRBV7-9 and TRBJ2-1; 11 nucleotides agree with TRBD2. Losses at the gene ends were 5 bases for V and 8 bases for J; bases not matched to a gene: 8. Per the germline V gene, CDR1 is SEHNR and CDR2 is FQNEAQ (reference sequence). The CDR3 totals 15 residues. The DNA of the CDR3 is TGTGCCAGCAGCCTGAGTAGCGGGAGGGCCGATGAGCAGTTCTTC. Its translation is CASSLSSGRADEQFF.

The V gene is TRBV2, the J gene TRBJ2-7, with D hard to call. Trimming stripped 6 bases from V and 0 bases from J, with 9 bases between. The germline CDR1 and CDR2 sequences are SNHLY and FYNNEI. The CDR3 totals 13 residues. This chain's CDR3 is CASRAVSSYEQYF. CDR3 DNA sequence: TGTGCCAGCAGGGCCGTGAGCTCCTACGAGCAGTACTTC. Complete variable domain (other parts from reference TRBV2 and TRBJ2-7): EPEVTQTPSHQVTQMGQEVILRCVPISNHLYFYWYRQILGQKVEFLVSFYNNEISEKSEIFDDQFSVERPDGSNFTLKIRSTKLEDSAMYFCASRAVSSYEQYFGPGTRLTVT.

The chain carries TRBV7-9 and TRBJ2-1; TRBD2 aligns across 11 bases. This CDR3 is built from 16 residues. Germline loops: CDR1 SEHNR, CDR2 FQNEAQ (reference sequence). V was pared by 3 bases and J by 5 bases, with 6 bases of the junction left unmatched. The CDR3 DNA reads as TGTGCCAGCAGCTTTTATCCGGGACTAGCGGACAATGAGCAGTTCTTC. Encoded protein: CASSFYPGLADNEQFF.